This T cell receptor beta chain derives from a study of beta chain features in type 1 diabetes. Every bit of the isolated RNA underwent reverse transcription, so sequencing read expressed TCRB transcripts. Clones were sequenced by immunoSEQ multiplex PCR, and TCRdb holds only the in-frame ones, with some missing. The repertoire holds about 320,000 clones, with around 13% as singletons. The CDR3 contains 14 residues. Trimming took off 8 bases at V and 5 bases at J, with 15 bases between the two ends. Germline V gives CDR1 LNHDA, CDR2 SQIVND (reference sequence). This TCR derives from a man aged 25-45 years in good health. The material sequenced was central memory CD4+ T cells from blood. This chain links TRBV19 with TRBJ2-2; perhaps TRBD2 as D (7 bases). CDR3 nucleotides: TGTGCCAGTGGAGCAAGGGGGGGTACCGGGGAGCTGTTTTTT. Translation: CASGARGGTGELFF.